Sequencing of this T cell receptor (beta chain) was carried out in a study of beta chain features in type 1 diabetes. The wider study: There were approximately 100,000,000 sorted cells examined across all samples.

All sorted populations exceeded 95% purity. The CDR3 is 14 amino acids. The germline V and J ends were trimmed by 4 bases and 4 bases, with 14 bases remaining between them. Germline CDR1 SGDLS, CDR2 YYNGEE. This clone was seen more than once but under ten times. Its antigen is unidentified. Of the isolated RNA, all was reverse transcribed, and so the sequenced material was expressed TCRB transcripts. Each sample of naive, central memory or regulatory T cells had, on average, about 3.6 million reads. Profiled with immunoSEQ multiplex PCR; TCRdb holds only in-frame clones, not every one. This table has under 130,000 clones, under 30% appearing once. Study outcomes and limitations: In all four CD4+ subsets, TCRB CDR3 length was significantly, moderately reduced in type 1 diabetes.

Material: central memory CD4+ T cells from blood. The chain recombines TRBV9 with TRBJ2-5, with D possibly being TRBD2 (6 bases). This receptor was identified in a woman between 18 and 29 years old with type 1 diabetes. CDR3 DNA: TGTGCCAGCAGCCCCAGAACTAGCCCAGAGACCCAGTACTTC. As protein: CASSPRTSPETQYF.